What follows are 22 T cell receptor beta chains derived from one specimen sequenced in a study of blood T cell repertoires in COVID-19. Sequencing was performed with immunoSEQ multiplex PCR; in TCRdb, only in-frame clones are kept and a portion is missing. The sample records around 170,000 clones, roughly 86% being singletons. Sequencing input: peripheral blood. These receptors came from a man aged 50 or older with active or convalescent COVID-19.

The gene calls are TRBV13 and TRBJ1-2, with 10 bases fitting TRBD1. Germline trimming cut 2 bases from V and 2 bases from J; bases unmatched to any gene: 2. Germline V gene sequence: CDR1 PRHDT, CDR2 FYEKMQ (reference sequence). CDR3 size: 15 residues. CDR3 sequence: CASSLMDRGNYGYTF. The CDR3 DNA sequence: TGTGCCAGCAGCTTAATGGACAGGGGGAACTATGGCTACACCTTC.

V usage is TRBV5-1 and J usage is TRBJ2-1, with D maybe TRBD1 (5 bases). Trimming cost V 1 base and J 6 bases, with 17 bases left between them. Germline CDR1 reads SGHRS; CDR2 reads YFSETQ. There are 16 residues in the CDR3. The CDR3 protein is CASSLMLSGPRNEQFF. The CDR3 nucleotides read TGCGCCAGCAGCTTGATGCTGTCAGGGCCCCGCAATGAGCAGTTCTTC. Complete variable domain (other parts from reference TRBV5-1 and TRBJ2-1): KAGVTQTPRYLIKTRGQQVTLSCSPISGHRSVSWYQQTPGQGLQFLFEYFSETQRNKGNFPGRFSGRQFSNSRSEMNVSTLELGDSALYLCASSLMLSGPRNEQFFGPGTRLTVL.

The chain links TRBV2 to TRBJ1-4; 8 bases are shared with TRBD1. The CDR3 consists of 14 residues. In germline, CDR1 is SNHLY, CDR2 FYNNEI. After removal of 6 bases from V and 6 bases from J, the junction contained 6 bases not matched to a gene. CDR3 residues: CASRGDRRDEKLFF. DNA for the CDR3: TGTGCCAGCAGGGGGGACAGGAGGGATGAAAAACTGTTTTTT. The full variable domain, in which reference TRBV2 and TRBJ1-4 provide the parts outside the CDR3, is EPEVTQTPSHQVTQMGQEVILRCVPISNHLYFYWYRQILGQKVEFLVSFYNNEISEKSEIFDDQFSVERPDGSNFTLKIRSTKLEDSAMYFCASRGDRRDEKLFFGSGTQLSVL.

The CDR3 nucleotides are TGTGCCAGCAGCGATTCCGACAGGGCGAGAACTGAAGCTTTCTTT. Its protein product is CASSDSDRARTEAFF. The chain combines TRBV6-5 with TRBJ1-1; 7 bases are shared with TRBD1. The CDR3 contains 15 residues. CDR1 is MNHEY and CDR2 is SVGAGI in the germline V gene. The junction had 12 bases not matched to a gene; V was cut back by 6 bases and J by 5 bases.

The chain uses TRBV27 and TRBJ2-3, with D possibly TRBD2 on 6 matching bases. Per germline, CDR1 MNHEY and CDR2 SMNVEV (reference sequence). The ends were cut back, 5 bases at V and 6 bases at J, with 12 bases in the middle. CDR3 length: 13 residues. The CDR3 region has the DNA TGTGCCAGCAGTCACCGACGGGGGGATACGCAGTATTTT. Protein product: CASSHRRGDTQYF.

Details on this clone: The germline gene is not matched at one end of the junction; a read error may be the cause. The rearrangement uses TRBV7-7 and TRBJ2-1; 12 nucleotides align to TRBD2. The CDR3 sequence is 16 residues long. Germline assignment: CDR1 SSHAT and CDR2 FNYEAQ (reference sequence). CDR3 bases: TGTGCTAGCAGCCAAACCCCTAGCGGGAGGGCCAATGAGCAGTTCTTC. Translating gives CASSQTPSGRANEQFF.

The chain combines TRBV5-1 with TRBJ1-1; D is possibly TRBD1 (5 bases). The V end lost 5 bases, the J end lost 3 bases, and 14 bases lay between the germline ends. Germline CDR1 SGHRS, CDR2 YFSETQ. CDR3 length equals 14 residues. CDR3 bases: TGCGCCAGCAGTAGCATAGGGGAATACACTGAAGCTTTCTTT. This gives the protein CASSSIGEYTEAFF.

This chain connects TRBV29-1 to TRBJ1-1; D is unclear. Germline CDR1 and CDR2: SQVTM and ANQGSEA. Trimming cost V 4 bases and J 1 base, with 10 bases left between them. The CDR3 spans 13 residues. CDR3 amino acids: CSVASRRNTEAFF. The CDR3 DNA is TGCAGCGTTGCCTCACGGAGGAACACTGAAGCTTTCTTT. The complete variable domain, with remaining parts taken from reference TRBV29-1 and TRBJ1-1, reads SAVISQKPSRDICQRGTSLTIQCQVDSQVTMMFWYRQQPGQSLTLIATANQGSEATYESGFVIDKFPISRPNLTFSTLTVSNMSPEDSSIYLCSVASRRNTEAFFGQGTRLTVV.

This clone was seen only once. The chain couples TRBV9 to TRBJ1-4; D unclear. This CDR3 has 15 amino acids. Trimming cost V 4 bases and J 8 bases, with 18 bases left between them. Germline V gene data show CDR1 as SGDLS and CDR2 as YYNGEE. The CDR3 region is CASSISGARGEKLFF. CDR3 DNA: TGTGCCAGCAGCATTTCAGGCGCCCGGGGAGAAAAACTGTTTTTT. The full variable domain, rest sourced from reference TRBV9 and TRBJ1-4, is DSGVTQTPKHLITATGQRVTLRCSPRSGDLSVYWYQQSLDQGLQFLIQYYNGEERAKGNILERFSAQQFPDLHSELNLSSLELGDSALYFCASSISGARGEKLFFGSGTQLSVL.

This clone showed up just a few times. The chain has TRBV11-3 and TRBJ2-3, with D tentatively TRBD2 (6 bases). This CDR3 comprises 12 residues. Germline V gene lookup returns CDR1 SGHNT and CDR2 YENEEA. V was cut by 6 bases and J by 5 bases, with 9 bases left in between. CDR3 in DNA: TGTGCCAGCAGTGTCGGGGGAGATACGCAGTATTTT. Protein sequence: CASSVGGDTQYF. The variable domain in full, with the rest retrieved from reference TRBV11-3 and TRBJ2-3, is EAGVVQSPRYKIIEKKQPVAFWCNPISGHNTLYWYLQNLGQGPELLIRYENEEAVDDSQLPKDRFSAERLKGVDSTLKIQPAELGDSAVYLCASSVGGDTQYFGPGTRLTVL.

The CDR3 DNA is TGTGCCAGCAGGCCTGGGCAGTACAATGAGCAGTTCTTC. Its protein product is CASRPGQYNEQFF. The chain links TRBV7-2 to TRBJ2-1; D call uncertain. This CDR3 has 13 residues. CDR1 is SGHTA and CDR2 is FQGNSA in the germline V gene. Trimming shortened V by 6 bases and J by 4 bases, and 10 bases separated the two germline ends.

The chain recombines TRBV28 with TRBJ1-4, with 7 positions matching TRBD1. Trimming at V came to 6 bases and at J to 4 bases, leaving 5 bases not matched to a gene. The CDR3 sequence is 14 residues long. CDR1 is MDHEN and CDR2 is SYDVKM in the germline V gene. In nucleotides, the CDR3 is TGTGCCAGCAGCCTGGGACAGCTTAATGAAAAACTGTTTTTT. Protein: CASSLGQLNEKLFF.

This chain uses TRBV2 with TRBJ2-7, with 8 bases lining up with TRBD2. V lost 7 bases to trimming and J lost 0 bases; unmatched junction nucleotides: 8. Germline CDR1 reads SNHLY; CDR2 reads FYNNEI. The CDR3 length is 15 residues. The CDR3 sequence is CASTDTGGSSYEQYF. In DNA form, the CDR3 reads TGTGCCAGCACGGACACGGGGGGGAGCTCCTACGAGCAGTACTTC.

The chain uses TRBV19 and TRBJ2-1; no firm D call. The CDR3 is 12 residues long. Germline V gene lookup returns CDR1 LNHDA and CDR2 SQIVND (reference sequence). Trimming removed 3 bases from V and 12 bases from J, with 12 bases in between. CDR3 sequence (DNA): TGTGCCAGTAGTATTCCTGGTGGCGGGCAGTTCTTC. It encodes CASSIPGGGQFF.

The V and J genes are TRBV28 and TRBJ1-1; weak D call: TRBD1 (6 bases). CDR3 length: 14 amino acids. V lost 6 bases, J lost 11 bases, and 22 bases lay in between. Germline loops: CDR1 MDHEN, CDR2 SYDVKM. For the CDR3, the DNA is TGTGCCAGCAGGGGCCGGACAGCGGCTCTGGGGGCTTTCTTT. Translation gives CASRGRTAALGAFF.

J is TRBJ1-3 and V is TRBV6-5; maybe TRBD1 (5 bases). This CDR3 has 15 amino acids. The V and J ends lost 4 bases and 3 bases respectively, with 13 bases between them. Germline loops: CDR1 MNHEY, CDR2 SVGAGI. Written as DNA, the CDR3 is TGTGCCAGCAGTTTCGGGGGAAGGAATGGAAACACCATATATTTT. Translating gives CASSFGGRNGNTIYF.

The rearrangement links TRBV4-1 to TRBJ2-7; 10 positions match TRBD2. Trimming cost V 3 bases and J 4 bases; bases outside gene matches: 15. Germline CDR1 and CDR2: MGHRA and YSYEKL. CDR3 length: 18 amino acids. The CDR3 bases are TGCGCCAGCAGCCAGGACCCCTCTCGTAGCGGGGGGTATTACGAGCAGTACTTC. As protein: CASSQDPSRSGGYYEQYF.

The rearrangement links TRBV24-1 to TRBJ2-2, with TRBD2 matching over 10 bases. The CDR3 spans 15 residues. Germline CDR1 KGHDR, CDR2 SFDVKD. J was trimmed by 1 base and V by 5 bases; bases with no gene match: 0. The CDR3 protein is CATSGLAGNTGELFF. The CDR3 bases are TGTGCCACCAGTGGACTAGCGGGGAACACCGGGGAGCTGTTTTTT.

This clone was counted a single time. Here the CDR3 DNA reads TGTGCCAGCAGTTTGGCCAGCGGGGGACACTCGAACACCGGGGAGCTGTTTTTT. It is translated as CASSLASGGHSNTGELFF. The V call is TRBV27, the J call TRBJ2-2; 8 bases map to TRBD2. V lost 3 bases to trimming and J lost 0 bases; unmatched junction nucleotides: 9. From germline, CDR1 is MNHEY and CDR2 SMNVEV (reference sequence). This CDR3 is built from 18 residues.

In nucleotides, the CDR3 is TGTGCCAGCAGCCCTTACACAGGGGGTAACACTGAAGCTTTCTTT. This codes for CASSPYTGGNTEAFF. The chain has TRBV25-1 and TRBJ1-1, with 8 bases fitting TRBD1. Germline V CDR1 and CDR2: MGHDK, SYGVNS. This CDR3 is 15 amino acids long. Trimming at V came to 6 bases and at J to 2 bases, leaving 8 bases not matched to a gene.

The chain has TRBV6-5 and TRBJ1-1, with TRBD1 as a possible D gene (5 bases). The CDR3 is 14 amino acids. With 2 bases removed from V and 3 bases from J, the gap between germline ends came to 10 bases. The V gene's germline CDR1 is MNHEY and CDR2 SVGAGI. CDR3 sequence: CASSYRGGDTEAFF. In DNA form, the CDR3 reads TGTGCCAGCAGTTACCGGGGGGGGGACACTGAAGCTTTCTTT.

The chain uses TRBV6-2 or TRBV6-3 and TRBJ2-7; possible D gene TRBD2, 6 bases. Germline loops: CDR1 MNHEY, CDR2 SVGEGT. The CDR3 extends over 13 amino acids. V lost 4 bases, J lost 4 bases, and 11 bases lay in between. The CDR3 DNA reads as TGTGCCAGCAGTTTAGGTGCGGGATACGAGCAGTACTTC. Translation: CASSLGAGYEQYF.